The rows below give T cell receptor beta chains drawn from one sample of a study of CD8 T cells in ankylosing spondylitis. Using its own MiXCR run on the 5' RACE reads, TCRdb lists one record per CDR3 protein. The table lists around 150,000 distinct CDR3 sequences, roughly 44% of them singletons, with 15% in the top ten. The sequenced sample was synovial fluid, either unsorted or a sorted T cell fraction (not recorded which). Receptors were obtained from a male donor with ankylosing spondylitis. Each CDR3 is given with its conserved first and last residue.

V	J	CDR3
TRBV12-3/TRBV12-4	TRBJ2-7	CASSLSLRVHEQYF
TRBV11-1	TRBJ2-7	CASSFSGGDILTSPYEQYF
TRBV16	TRBJ2-7	CASSQYGLNYEQYF
TRBV18	TRBJ2-1	CASSSSGQYNEQFF
TRBV5-6	TRBJ2-7	CASSPGVRGYEQYF
TRBV6-2/TRBV6-3	TRBJ2-1	CASSLGLAPYNEQFF
TRBV11-2	TRBJ2-7	CASSRNSNPREQYF
TRBV4-1	TRBJ1-5	CASSQDGPDRGNSNQPQHF
TRBV5-5	TRBJ2-1	CASSLEGLAQSSYNEQFF
TRBV4-3	TRBJ2-2	CASSAGTANTGELFF
TRBV29-1	TRBJ2-2	CSVESSGGQINTGELFF
TRBV15	TRBJ2-3	CATSRHGVGTIDTQYF
TRBV7-3	TRBJ2-1	CASSFGGANEQFF
TRBV12-3/TRBV12-4	TRBJ1-1	CASSPRTGWMNTEAFF
TRBV12-3/TRBV12-4	TRBJ2-1	CASSFMVLGGGSIYNEQFF
TRBV28	TRBJ2-1	CASSGILLAGWDEQFF
TRBV4-2	TRBJ1-5	CASSQTVRDQPQHF
TRBV5-1	TRBJ2-2	CASSLEGTSGRLGELFF
TRBV12-3/TRBV12-4	TRBJ1-3	CASSSWQGNTIYF
TRBV28	TRBJ2-7	CASSPKDPTYEQYF
TRBV6-4	TRBJ2-2	CASSETGTGELFF
TRBV12-3/TRBV12-4	TRBJ2-7	CASSLGNSHEQYF
TRBV7-3	TRBJ2-1	CASSFRGALNEQFF
TRBV21-1	TRBJ1-5	CASSPGDGQPQHF
TRBV9	TRBJ2-5	CASSVAPRPGVVSETQYF
TRBV2	TRBJ2-5	CASSWTSGRAETQYF
TRBV7-9	TRBJ1-5	CASSKGEGKDQPQHF
TRBV15	TRBJ1-6	CATSRPGQGENHQTDSPLHF
TRBV7-2	TRBJ2-4	CASTTSSRGQNIQYF
TRBV12-3/TRBV12-4	TRBJ2-3	CASRPPLEGDTDTQYF
TRBV18	TRBJ1-6	CASSLRQGANSPLHF
TRBV28	TRBJ1-2	CASSLYPYGYTF
TRBV6-1	TRBJ2-1	CASSDGGGGYNEQFF
TRBV11-2	TRBJ2-3	CASSFTKPSTDTQYF
TRBV28	TRBJ2-3	CASSLTRGDSTDTQYF
TRBV12-3/TRBV12-4	TRBJ2-7	CASSTQGLSYEQYF
TRBV6-1	TRBJ2-2	CASSEAEVTGELFF
TRBV29-1	TRBJ2-1	CSVPRSSYNEQFF
TRBV7-8	TRBJ1-2	CASSLDGPGPYGYTF
TRBV20-1	TRBJ2-3	CSATALDRGAGGGPPDTQYF
TRBV3-1	TRBJ1-1	CASSWGGNTEAFF
TRBV5-1	TRBJ2-5	CASSFGTVYQETQYF
TRBV7-2	TRBJ2-5	CASSPTGTGGAETQYF
TRBV4-1	TRBJ2-5	CASSQEEDRAQETQYF
TRBV5-1	TRBJ2-7	CASSLLFWGSYEQYF
TRBV20-1	TRBJ2-2	CSAPEGTSGVNTGELFF
TRBV11-2	TRBJ2-5	CASSGTYNQETQYF
TRBV13	TRBJ2-3	CASSSHLMRGSDTQYF
TRBV21-1	TRBJ2-1	CASSKDSRRFDRLSTHEQFF